This T cell receptor (beta chain) stems from a study of neurological immune-mediated disorders. The making of cDNA relied on 5'RACE with 10-nucleotide random UMIs. TCRdb called the 5' RACE reads again in MiXCR, with one record for every CDR3 protein. The top ten hold roughly 23% of the sample, which has approximately 16,000 distinct CDR3 sequences, approximately 21% seen once. This clonotype was seen at least ten times. Source material was 2 million unsorted PBMCs, stored at -80 °C in RNAlater. V trimming: 4 bases; J trimming: 6 bases; junction bases outside the gene matches: 6. Germline V gene lookup returns CDR1 SGHVS and CDR2 FQNEAQ. CDR3 length: 14 amino acids.

The receptor was isolated from a man between 45 and 60 years old in good health. Sequencing input: PBMCs. The chain couples TRBV7-8 to TRBJ2-1; 7 positions match TRBD1. CDR3 coding DNA: TGTGCCAGCAGCTCAATGAGGGGGCTCAATGAGCAGTTCTTC. Amino acids: CASSSMRGLNEQFF.